Listed below are T cell receptor beta chains from one sample, sequenced in a study of identifying expanded T cells in peripheral blood. Some clones are missing from TCRdb's copy, which holds only in-frame ones; the method was immunoSEQ multiplex PCR. Among 100,000 to 150,000 clones listed, roughly 82% were seen once. The sequenced sample consisted of blood. Source of these receptors: a person between 18 and 75 years old in good health. The CDR3 runs from the conserved cysteine through the conserved F or W. D genes are given only for firm matches. Clone size is given for some rows only: seen once, a few or many times, or a class if the clone is expanded.

j_call: TRBJ1-1; clone_size: .; d_call: TRBD1; v_call: TRBV5-6; cdr3_nt: TGTGCCAGCAGCTCGGACAGGGAAGCTTTCTTT; cdr3_aa: CASSSDREAFF
j_call: TRBJ2-1; clone_size: .; d_call: TRBD2; v_call: TRBV18; cdr3_nt: TGTGCCAGCGGGGCGGGGGGCCCCTACAATGAGCAGTTCTTC; cdr3_aa: CASGAGGPYNEQFF
j_call: TRBJ2-2; clone_size: .; d_call: TRBD1; v_call: TRBV9; cdr3_nt: TGTGCCAGCAGCGGAGACAGGGGAAACACCGGGGAGCTGTTTTTT; cdr3_aa: CASSGDRGNTGELFF
j_call: TRBJ1-1; clone_size: once; d_call: .; v_call: TRBV6-5; cdr3_nt: TGTGCCAGCATCCCGGGGGGAATGATGAACACTGAAGCTTTCTTT; cdr3_aa: CASIPGGMMNTEAFF
j_call: TRBJ2-7; clone_size: .; d_call: .; v_call: TRBV5-4; cdr3_nt: TGTGCCAGCAGCTTGGCCCGGGACTCCTACGAGCAGTACTTC; cdr3_aa: CASSLARDSYEQYF
j_call: TRBJ1-3; clone_size: .; d_call: .; v_call: TRBV7-2; cdr3_nt: TGTGCCAGCAGCTTACACCAGGGTGCTGGAAACACCATATATTTT; cdr3_aa: CASSLHQGAGNTIYF
j_call: TRBJ1-2; clone_size: .; d_call: .; v_call: TRBV6-1; cdr3_nt: TGTGCCAGCACCCCCAGTTGGGACTATGGCTACACCTTC; cdr3_aa: CASTPSWDYGYTF
j_call: TRBJ2-2; clone_size: medium-sized; d_call: .; v_call: TRBV18; cdr3_nt: TGTGCCAGCTCACCCGTCGGAGGCGGAGCACACACCGGGGAGCTGTTTTTT; cdr3_aa: CASSPVGGGAHTGELFF
j_call: TRBJ1-6; clone_size: few; d_call: .; v_call: TRBV7-2; cdr3_nt: TGTGCCAGCAGCTTCAGGGGCGATAATTCACCCCTCCACTTT; cdr3_aa: CASSFRGDNSPLHF
j_call: TRBJ2-2; clone_size: once; d_call: TRBD1; v_call: TRBV4-1; cdr3_nt: TGCGCCAGCAGCAAATCCGCAGGGGGCCTAAACACCGGGGAGCTGTTTTTT; cdr3_aa: CASSKSAGGLNTGELFF